This T cell receptor (beta chain) was documented in a study of T-cell reconstitution after alpha-beta-depleted transplantation in children. Preparation of the TCRbeta library used unique molecular identifiers. MiXCR was run by TCRdb on the PCR reads, yielding one entry per CDR3 protein. The repertoire holds around 94,000 distinct CDR3 sequences, with around 6% as singletons. The CDR3 has 14 amino acids. Trimming removed 3 bases from V and 6 bases from J, with 14 bases in between. Germline CDR1 is MDHEN and CDR2 is SYDVKM. V usage is TRBV28 and J usage is TRBJ1-1; no clear D gene. The sequence came from a female patient between 2 and 15 years old who had a stem cell transplant for Fanconi anemia, so the T cells may come from the graft donor. Sequenced material: PBMCs, mostly from graft donor cells, taken 60 days after TCRalphabeta/CD19-depleted stem cell transplant. The CDR3 sequence is CASSFMHRKAEAFF. CDR3 nucleotides: TGTGCCAGCAGTTTTATGCATAGGAAGGCTGAAGCTTTCTTT.